Sequencing of this T cell receptor (beta chain) was carried out in a study of regulatory T cells in long-lasting Graves disease. Trimming removed 4 bases from V and 3 bases from J, with 16 bases in between. CDR1 and CDR2 (germline): SGDLS, YYNGEE. The CDR3 totals 15 residues. With iRepertoire HTBI primers and Arm-PCR of CDR3 regions, TCR beta libraries were built. TCRdb reanalysed the multiplex PCR reads using MiXCR and keeps one entry per CDR3 protein. The sample includes about 420,000 distinct CDR3 sequences, about a quarter of them seen just once. Stated time point: persistent/refractory GD, antithyroid drugs over 5 years with positive TRAb. PBMC RNA served as the TCR library source.

The chain uses TRBV9 and TRBJ1-2; the D is unclear. Sequencing used peripheral blood mononuclear cells (PBMCs), obtained when the disease was refractory, from a patient treated with antithyroid drugs. The source is a female donor with Graves disease. CDR3 nucleotides: TGTGCCAGCAGCCTCCGTGGTCTTAGGGACTATGGCTACACCTTC. Translating it yields CASSLRGLRDYGYTF.